These T cell receptor beta chains were read from a single sample in a study of metastatic and nonmetastatic thyroid tumors. From the PCR reads, TCRdb re-called clones with MiXCR. The repertoire holds fewer than 20,000 clones, with about 32% as singletons. Material: tumor tissue. The source is a male donor with papillary thyroid cancer or a benign thyroid nodule (not recorded which). Some clones in this sample may be carry-over from other donors' samples. The CDR3 runs from the conserved cysteine through the conserved F or W. A D gene is named only where the DNA matches it firmly. Size is stated for part of the rows, as once, few or many counts, or as a class when the clone is expanded.

>TRBJ1-5|TRBV12-3/TRBV12-4|NA|NA
CASRGTWGNQPQHF
TGTGCCAGCAGAGGGACATGGGGGAATCAGCCCCAGCATTTT
>TRBJ1-2|TRBV2|NA|NA
CASRAEGSYSYTF
TGTGCCAGCAGGGCGGAAGGGAGCTATTCCTACACCTTC
>TRBJ2-3|TRBV12-3/TRBV12-4|many|TRBD2
CASSEPHSSGGTDTQYF
TGTGCCAGCAGTGAACCCCATTCTAGCGGGGGGACAGATACGCAGTATTTT
>TRBJ1-5|TRBV18|NA|TRBD1
CASSLDRGYHQPQHF
TGTGCCAGCTCACTGGACAGGGGTTACCATCAGCCCCAGCATTTT
>TRBJ2-7|TRBV12-3/TRBV12-4|few|NA
CASSFRGGSYEQYF
TGTGCCAGCAGTTTCAGGGGCGGGAGTTACGAGCAGTACTTC
>TRBJ2-5|TRBV27|NA|NA
CASSTRRTRGGEETQYF
TGTGCCAGCAGTACCCGCAGGACTAGAGGGGGAGAAGAGACCCAGTACTTC
>TRBJ1-2|TRBV6-4|medium-sized|NA
CASSVFRGLGGYTF
TGTGCCAGCAGCGTATTCAGAGGCCTGGGGGGCTACACCTTC
>TRBJ2-7|TRBV11-2|many|NA
CASSFSSYEQYF
TGTGCCAGCAGCTTCTCGTCCTACGAGCAGTACTTC
>TRBJ2-3|TRBV14|NA|NA
CASSQDWQERDTQYF
TGTGCCAGCAGCCAAGATTGGCAAGAGAGGGATACGCAGTATTTT
>TRBJ2-5|TRBV20-1|many|NA
CSARGTPKETQYF
TGCAGTGCTAGAGGTACACCCAAAGAGACCCAGTACTTC
>TRBJ1-5|TRBV11-2|few|NA
CASSLSADQPQHF
TGTGCCAGCAGCCTTAGTGCGGATCAGCCCCAGCATTTT
>TRBJ1-2|TRBV27|NA|NA
CASSRRPENYGYTF
TGTGCCAGCAGTCGCCGCCCGGAAAACTATGGCTACACCTTC
>TRBJ1-5|TRBV19|NA|NA
CATRDYYSNQPQHF
TGTGCCACCAGGGATTACTATAGCAATCAGCCCCAGCATTTT
>TRBJ1-1|TRBV6-1|few|NA
CASSRTGGTEAFF
TGTGCCAGCAGCCGGACGGGGGGCACTGAAGCTTTCTTT
>TRBJ1-3|TRBV11-2|many|NA
CASSLGQLPGNTIYF
TGTGCCAGCAGCTTAGGACAACTGCCTGGAAACACCATATATTTT
>TRBJ2-7|TRBV7-6|NA|NA
CASSLGVGAQEQYF
TGTGCCAGCAGCTTAGGTGTTGGGGCGCAGGAGCAGTACTTC
>TRBJ2-1|TRBV11-2|few|NA
CASSQPNNEQFF
TGTGCCAGCAGTCAACCCAACAATGAGCAGTTCTTC
>TRBJ2-1|TRBV6-5|medium-sized|TRBD1
CASSYPGQGANEQFF
TGTGCCAGCAGTTACCCGGGACAGGGGGCGAATGAGCAGTTCTTC
>TRBJ2-1|TRBV20-1|few|NA
CSARYPLFEQFF
TGCAGTGCTAGATACCCTTTATTTGAGCAGTTCTTC
>TRBJ1-5|TRBV6-4|NA|NA
CASSEWASNQPQHF
TGTGCCAGCAGTGAATGGGCTAGCAATCAGCCCCAGCATTTT
>TRBJ1-4|TRBV4-1|NA|NA
CASSQDRGRERLFF
TGCGCCAGCAGCCAAGATAGAGGCAGAGAACGACTGTTTTTT
>TRBJ2-1|TRBV19|NA|NA
CASSIDMSGREQFF
TGTGCCAGTAGTATAGATATGAGCGGGCGCGAGCAGTTCTTC
>TRBJ1-2|TRBV5-6|many|NA
CASSPGGAGGYTF
TGTGCCAGCAGTCCGGGGGGAGCAGGGGGCTACACCTTC
>TRBJ2-7|TRBV5-6|NA|NA
CASSSFYERYF
TGTGCCAGCAGCTCGTTTTACGAGAGGTACTTC
>TRBJ2-1|TRBV20-1|many|NA
CTGHLSYNEQFF
TGCACGGGACACCTCTCCTACAATGAGCAGTTCTTC
>TRBJ2-1|TRBV20-1|many|NA
CSARDLRGDNNEQFF
TGCAGTGCTAGAGATCTTCGTGGGGACAACAATGAGCAGTTCTTC
>TRBJ2-5|TRBV11-2|NA|TRBD2
CASSLVVGTSGGRETQYF
TGTGCCAGCAGCTTAGTTGTAGGGACTAGCGGGGGGAGAGAGACCCAGTACTTC
>TRBJ2-1|TRBV20-1|many|NA
CSAIGDPSYNEQFF
TGCAGTGCTATAGGGGATCCCTCCTACAATGAGCAGTTCTTC
>TRBJ1-4|TRBV30|NA|NA
CAWSVQGSEKLFF
TGTGCCTGGAGTGTCCAGGGAAGCGAAAAACTGTTTTTT
>TRBJ1-2|TRBV28|medium-sized|NA
CASSPGTEPNYGYTF
TGTGCCAGCAGTCCCGGGACGGAGCCAAACTATGGCTACACCTTC
>TRBJ1-2|TRBV6-1|medium-sized|NA
CASSEGQSYYGYTF
TGTGCCAGCAGTGAAGGACAGTCCTACTATGGCTACACCTTC
>TRBJ1-1|TRBV9|NA|NA
CASSVDTRTNTEAFF
TGTGCCAGCAGCGTTGACACGCGGACGAACACTGAAGCTTTCTTT
>TRBJ1-2|TRBV4-3|NA|TRBD1
CASSSQPSQGAYTF
TGCGCCAGCAGCTCCCAACCGTCCCAGGGGGCGTACACCTTC